What follows is one T cell receptor (beta chain) and its context. The antigen remains unidentified. V shed 6 bases and J shed 6 bases, with 29 bases lying between them. The CDR3 extends over 19 amino acids. Germline-derived CDR1 and CDR2 are SGHDN and FVKESK. As every portion of the isolated RNA was reverse transcribed, the sequencing read expressed TCRB transcripts. Sequencing was performed with immunoSEQ multiplex PCR; in TCRdb, only in-frame clones are kept and a portion is missing. The sample shows approximately 150,000 clones, about 10% of them seen only once. All of the sorted populations showed purity greater than 95%. These data originate in a study of beta chain features in type 1 diabetes. Findings of the study overall: When Type 1 diabetes patients were examined, their TCRB CDR3s proved moderately but significantly shorter in all four CD4+ subsets.

The source material was central memory CD4+ T cells from blood. The receptor was isolated from a man aged 25 to 45 with type 1 diabetes. The chain is built from TRBV14 and TRBJ2-2; the D gene is possibly TRBD1 (6 bases). The CDR3 region has the DNA TGTGCCAGCAGAGACTTCCCCCGCGCGACAGGTCGTGTGGCCGGGGAGCTGTTTTTT. This codes for CASRDFPRATGRVAGELFF.